This TCR beta chain is drawn from a study of blood T cell repertoires in COVID-19. Study-level information: The samples span acute and convalescent COVID-19 from the United States, Italy and Spain.

This table comes from immunoSEQ multiplex PCR, and its TCRdb copy is limited to in-frame clones, with some not included. The sample carries about 61,000 clones, approximately 80% recorded once. This clone was observed a handful of times. The CDR3 extends over 15 amino acids. Germline V gene data show CDR1 as KGHSH and CDR2 as LQKENI. V trimming: 5 bases; J trimming: 3 bases; junction bases outside the gene matches: 5. V is TRBV18 and J is TRBJ2-5, with TRBD1 matching over 11 bases. The sequenced sample was peripheral blood. The clonotype was recovered from a man older than 75 with active or convalescent COVID-19. CDR3 nucleotides: TGTGCCAGCTCATTAGGACAGGGGGCCGAAGAGACCCAGTACTTC. Its protein is CASSLGQGAEETQYF.